This TCR beta chain appears in the sequencing data of a study of CD8 T cells in ankylosing spondylitis. General observations from the study: Significantly higher representation of disease-linked clones was reported for matched ankylosing spondylitis synovial fluid. Certain motif variants had earlier been reported in reactive arthritis synovial fluid and blood.

V dropped 6 bases and J dropped 0 bases, with 18 bases sitting between them. Germline-derived CDR1 and CDR2 are MRHNA and SNTAGT. The CDR3 has 16 amino acids. Remarks on this clonotype: Its antigen is unknown.

Generation of TCR beta libraries employed quantitative 5'-RACE incorporating molecular barcodes. TCRdb passed the 5' RACE reads through MiXCR, listing each CDR3 protein once. This table holds about 310,000 distinct CDR3 sequences, less than 25% found once. This chain uses TRBV6-4 with TRBJ2-7, with D perhaps matching TRBD1 (5 bases). Sequences were obtained from blood, either unsorted or a sorted T cell fraction (not recorded which). The TCR originated in a female donor with ankylosing spondylitis or in good health (not recorded which). CDR3 in DNA: TGTGCCAGCAGAGTTACCCCTAGACAGCGCTCCTACGAGCAGTACTTC. This codes for CASRVTPRQRSYEQYF.